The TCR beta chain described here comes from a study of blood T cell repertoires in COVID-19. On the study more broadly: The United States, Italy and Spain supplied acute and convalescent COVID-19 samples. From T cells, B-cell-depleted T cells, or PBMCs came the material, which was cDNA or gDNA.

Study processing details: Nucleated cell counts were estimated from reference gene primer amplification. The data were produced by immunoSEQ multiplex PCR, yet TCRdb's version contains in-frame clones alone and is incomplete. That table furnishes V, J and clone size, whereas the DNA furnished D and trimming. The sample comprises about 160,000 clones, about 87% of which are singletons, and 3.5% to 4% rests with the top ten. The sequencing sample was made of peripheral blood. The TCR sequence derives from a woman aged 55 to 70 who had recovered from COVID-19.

CDR3 coding DNA: TGTGCCACCAGCAGAGGTCTGGGACAGGGGGCGCGTGTGCCTGGCTACACCTTC. Translation: CATSRGLGQGARVPGYTF. V is TRBV15 and J is TRBJ1-2; TRBD1 matches at 12 bases. The CDR3 totals 18 residues. The V and J ends lost 1 base and 7 bases, in that order; junction bases with no gene match: 13. Germline lookup yields CDR1 LNHNV and CDR2 YYDKDF (reference sequence).